This T cell receptor beta chain stems from a study of cytomegalovirus exposure and HLA in healthy donors. Researchers ran the PCR with 60 Vbeta and 13 Jbeta primers. Clones were sequenced by immunoSEQ multiplex PCR, and TCRdb holds only the in-frame ones, with some missing. The data hold around 100,000 clones, with about a tenth observed a single time. This clone was seen a few times. What it recognizes is unknown. Study outcomes and limitations: In an earlier analysis, productive rearrangement rates for most beta V segments clustered near 87% or 30%.

Input material: PBMCs. This TCR derives from a man between 40 and 49 years old in good health and CMV-seropositive.

DNA of the CDR3: TGCAGTGCTGCCCAGGGGGATGGCTACACCTTC. This sequence encodes CSAAQGDGYTF. This chain uses TRBV20-1 with TRBJ1-2; 7 positions agree with TRBD1. V was clipped by 5 bases and J by 6 bases; unmatched bases: 3. The CDR3 has 11 residues. The germline CDR1 and CDR2 sequences are DFQATT and SNEGSKA (reference sequence).